This T cell receptor beta chain was retrieved from a study of T cell changes during pregnancy in multiple sclerosis. Germline CDR1 and CDR2: SGHRS and YFSETQ. The junction had 11 bases not matched to a gene; V was cut back by 0 bases and J by 3 bases. The CDR3 covers 18 residues. This clone occurred once. Only in-frame clones appear in the TCRdb table, and some are missing; sequencing was by immunoSEQ multiplex PCR. The data show 75,000 to 90,000 clones, roughly nine tenths seen once. Sequenced here: CD4+ T cells from peripheral blood mononuclear cells, sampled before pregnancy. V is TRBV5-1 and J is TRBJ2-3, with TRBD1 identical over 9 bases. This TCR derives from a female donor with multiple sclerosis, enrolled in a pregnancy study. As DNA, the CDR3 is TGCGCCAGCAGCTTGGCCGGGACAGGGTCAGTATTTACAGATACGCAGTATTTT. Translation: CASSLAGTGSVFTDTQYF.